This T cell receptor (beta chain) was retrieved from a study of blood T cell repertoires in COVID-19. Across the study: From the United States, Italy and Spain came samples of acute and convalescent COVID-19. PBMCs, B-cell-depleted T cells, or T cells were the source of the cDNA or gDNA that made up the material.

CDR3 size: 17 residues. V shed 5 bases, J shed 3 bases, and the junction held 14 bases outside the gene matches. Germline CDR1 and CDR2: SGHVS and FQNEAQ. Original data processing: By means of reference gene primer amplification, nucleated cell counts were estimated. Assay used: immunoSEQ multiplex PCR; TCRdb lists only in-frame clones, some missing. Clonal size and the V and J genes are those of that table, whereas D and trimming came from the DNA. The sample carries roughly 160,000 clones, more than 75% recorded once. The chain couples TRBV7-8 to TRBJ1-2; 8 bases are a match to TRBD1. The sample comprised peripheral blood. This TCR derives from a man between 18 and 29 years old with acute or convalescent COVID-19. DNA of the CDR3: TGTGCCAGCAGCCCGGGACAGGCCCCCAAGGGGGACTATGGCTACACCTTC. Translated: CASSPGQAPKGDYGYTF.